The subject of this entry is one T cell receptor beta chain. This sample is part of a study of OX40 agonist ivuxolimab in advanced cancers. The CDR3 has 15 amino acids. V trimming: 6 bases; J trimming: 2 bases; junction bases outside the gene matches: 5. CDR1 is ENHRY and CDR2 is SYGVKD in the germline V gene. Profiled with immunoSEQ multiplex PCR; TCRdb holds only in-frame clones, not every one. The data show about 64,000 clones, with roughly 82% seen just once and roughly 2.1% held by the top ten. The specimen comprised CD4+ or CD8+ T cells sorted from blood, sampled in a trial of the OX40 agonist ivuxolimab. The sequence derives from an adult with an advanced solid tumor such as melanoma, head and neck, liver or kidney cancer. The chain couples TRBV10-3 to TRBJ2-1, with TRBD2 matching 9 bases. CDR3 in DNA: TGTGCCATCAGCACGACTAGCGGAGCCTACAATGAGCAGTTCTTC. This translates into CAISTTSGAYNEQFF.